This is a list of T cell receptor beta chains from one sample in a study of T-cell memory formation after mild COVID-19. TCRdb independently ran MiXCR on the 5' RACE reads; one entry per CDR3 protein. The sample carries around 340,000 distinct CDR3 sequences, about an eighth recorded once. Source material: PBMCs or a T cell subset sorted from them (not recorded which). All receptors come from a man between 18 and 29 years old who had mild COVID-19 (a few samples of this study predate the infection). Cell type and time point are not known. The CDR3 runs from the conserved cysteine through the conserved F or W. D genes are given only for firm matches. The size entry is marked missing in some rows and otherwise reads once, few, many or a size class.

j_gene: TRBJ1-1; abundance: few; v_gene: TRBV4-3; d_gene: -; CDR3nt: TGCGCCAGCAGCCAAGTTGTCAGTCTGAACACTGAAGCTTTCTTT; CDR3aa: CASSQVVSLNTEAFF
j_gene: TRBJ2-7; abundance: -; v_gene: TRBV19; d_gene: -; CDR3nt: TGTGCCAGTAGTATAGGGCCCTACGAGCAGTACTTC; CDR3aa: CASSIGPYEQYF
j_gene: TRBJ1-1; abundance: -; v_gene: TRBV30; d_gene: -; CDR3nt: TGTGCCTGGAGTGACGGGAACACTGAAGCTTTCTTT; CDR3aa: CAWSDGNTEAFF
j_gene: TRBJ1-1; abundance: -; v_gene: TRBV7-9; d_gene: -; CDR3nt: TGTGCCAGCAGCTGGCGGGGGGAGGTAAGGGACACTGAAGCTTTCTTT; CDR3aa: CASSWRGEVRDTEAFF
j_gene: TRBJ2-6; abundance: -; v_gene: TRBV6-5; d_gene: -; CDR3nt: TGTGCCAGCAGTTATTATAGCTCTGGGGCCAACGTCCTGACTTTC; CDR3aa: CASSYYSSGANVLTF
j_gene: TRBJ1-4; abundance: few; v_gene: TRBV4-3; d_gene: -; CDR3nt: TGCGCCAGCAGCCAAGATCCGGTCTCCTATGAAAAACTGTTTTTT; CDR3aa: CASSQDPVSYEKLFF
j_gene: TRBJ2-3; abundance: -; v_gene: TRBV7-9; d_gene: -; CDR3nt: TGTGCCAGCAGCTTAGAAGCGGCAGGGGGGACAGATACGCAGTATTTT; CDR3aa: CASSLEAAGGTDTQYF
j_gene: TRBJ1-4; abundance: -; v_gene: TRBV6-2/TRBV6-3; d_gene: -; CDR3nt: TGTGCCAGCAGTTACCTGGGGAACGGTGAAAAACTGTTTTTT; CDR3aa: CASSYLGNGEKLFF
j_gene: TRBJ2-5; abundance: few; v_gene: TRBV18; d_gene: -; CDR3nt: TGTGCCAGCTCACCAAGCAACAGTCAAGAGACCCAGTACTTC; CDR3aa: CASSPSNSQETQYF
j_gene: TRBJ2-7; abundance: -; v_gene: TRBV12-3/TRBV12-4; d_gene: -; CDR3nt: TGTGCCAGCAGTTTAAGCTATTCCTCCTACGAGCAGTACTTC; CDR3aa: CASSLSYSSYEQYF
j_gene: TRBJ1-2; abundance: -; v_gene: TRBV9; d_gene: TRBD1; CDR3nt: TGTGCCAGCAGCCCGGGACAGGGGGACGGCTATGGCTACACCTTC; CDR3aa: CASSPGQGDGYGYTF
j_gene: TRBJ1-1; abundance: -; v_gene: TRBV6-2/TRBV6-3; d_gene: -; CDR3nt: TGTGCCAGCAGTTATTTAGTGGTAGGATCGGGAGAACACACTGAAGCTTTCTTT; CDR3aa: CASSYLVVGSGEHTEAFF
j_gene: TRBJ1-6; abundance: once; v_gene: TRBV7-2; d_gene: -; CDR3nt: TGTGCCAGCAGCACGAAGGGTTTGTTATATAATTCACCCCTCCACTTT; CDR3aa: CASSTKGLLYNSPLHF
j_gene: TRBJ2-7; abundance: -; v_gene: TRBV7-2; d_gene: TRBD1; CDR3nt: TGTGCCAGCAGCCCCCTGGACAGGGGGGGTGAGCAGTACTTC; CDR3aa: CASSPLDRGGEQYF
j_gene: TRBJ1-1; abundance: few; v_gene: TRBV19; d_gene: -; CDR3nt: TGTGCCAGTAGTCCGACCGCGGCAGATTACACTGAAGCTTTCTTT; CDR3aa: CASSPTAADYTEAFF
j_gene: TRBJ1-1; abundance: -; v_gene: TRBV20-1; d_gene: -; CDR3nt: TGCAGCGCAACAGGGAGGGCTGAAGCTTTCTTT; CDR3aa: CSATGRAEAFF
j_gene: TRBJ1-2; abundance: many; v_gene: TRBV12-3/TRBV12-4; d_gene: -; CDR3nt: TGTGCCAGCAGTCGACTACCTTACCCGGGACGGAACTATGGCTACACCTTC; CDR3aa: CASSRLPYPGRNYGYTF
j_gene: TRBJ2-1; abundance: -; v_gene: TRBV28; d_gene: TRBD1; CDR3nt: TGTGCCAGCAATTCCCCGGGGACAGGCTATGAGCAGTTCTTC; CDR3aa: CASNSPGTGYEQFF
j_gene: TRBJ2-3; abundance: few; v_gene: TRBV20-1; d_gene: -; CDR3nt: TGCAGTGCTAGAGATTGGAGCAGGGGAAGAGATACGCAGTATTTT; CDR3aa: CSARDWSRGRDTQYF
j_gene: TRBJ2-7; abundance: -; v_gene: TRBV6-2/TRBV6-3; d_gene: TRBD1; CDR3nt: TGTGCCAGCCGGCGGACAGGGGGCTACGAGCAGTACTTC; CDR3aa: CASRRTGGYEQYF
j_gene: TRBJ2-1; abundance: few; v_gene: TRBV30; d_gene: TRBD2; CDR3nt: TGTGCCTGTATGACTAGCGGGGGGACCGGGGAGCAGTTCTTC; CDR3aa: CACMTSGGTGEQFF
j_gene: TRBJ2-5; abundance: few; v_gene: TRBV24-1; d_gene: -; CDR3nt: TGTGCCACCAGTGATTACACGGAGACCCAGTACTTC; CDR3aa: CATSDYTETQYF
j_gene: TRBJ1-5; abundance: few; v_gene: TRBV7-2; d_gene: -; CDR3nt: TGTGCCAGCAGCTTCGAGGGGCCAAGCAATCAGCCCCAGCATTTT; CDR3aa: CASSFEGPSNQPQHF
j_gene: TRBJ2-3; abundance: many; v_gene: TRBV5-1; d_gene: -; CDR3nt: TGCGCCAGCAGCTTCAAGGGAACAGATACGCAGTATTTT; CDR3aa: CASSFKGTDTQYF
j_gene: TRBJ2-7; abundance: -; v_gene: TRBV21-1; d_gene: -; CDR3nt: TGTGCCAGCAGATTCTACAGGGTCGAGCAGTACTTC; CDR3aa: CASRFYRVEQYF
j_gene: TRBJ2-3; abundance: -; v_gene: TRBV5-6; d_gene: -; CDR3nt: TGTGCCAGCAGCTGGAAGGAGGCAGGGCGGGTCACTAGCACAGATACGCAGTATTTT; CDR3aa: CASSWKEAGRVTSTDTQYF
j_gene: TRBJ2-3; abundance: -; v_gene: TRBV4-2; d_gene: -; CDR3nt: TGTGCCAGCAGCCTTTACGAAGAAGGTACGCAGTATTTT; CDR3aa: CASSLYEEGTQYF
j_gene: TRBJ1-1; abundance: -; v_gene: TRBV7-9; d_gene: -; CDR3nt: TGTGCCGTGCGGGTGGGACCTCTAAGGGAGAGAACTGAAGCTTTCTTT; CDR3aa: CAVRVGPLRERTEAFF
j_gene: TRBJ2-3; abundance: few; v_gene: TRBV7-9; d_gene: -; CDR3nt: TGTGCCAGCGCCGGGTGGGCAGATACGCAGTATTTT; CDR3aa: CASAGWADTQYF
j_gene: TRBJ2-7; abundance: -; v_gene: TRBV7-9; d_gene: -; CDR3nt: TGTGCCAGCAGCTTGGGGGACTTGGTCCACGAGCAGTACTTC; CDR3aa: CASSLGDLVHEQYF
j_gene: TRBJ2-7; abundance: few; v_gene: TRBV4-3; d_gene: -; CDR3nt: TGCGCCAGCAGCCAAGAAACAGCAAGGGAGCAGTACTTC; CDR3aa: CASSQETAREQYF
j_gene: TRBJ2-1; abundance: -; v_gene: TRBV12-3/TRBV12-4; d_gene: -; CDR3nt: TGTGCCAGCAGTTTGACAGCGCTATACAATGAGCAGTTCTTC; CDR3aa: CASSLTALYNEQFF
j_gene: TRBJ2-2; abundance: many; v_gene: TRBV9; d_gene: -; CDR3nt: TGTGCCAGCAGCGTAGGACGGACCGGGGAGCTGTTTTTT; CDR3aa: CASSVGRTGELFF
j_gene: TRBJ1-2; abundance: -; v_gene: TRBV7-9; d_gene: -; CDR3nt: TGTGCCAGCAGTCGTAGCACGGGGTATTATGGCTACACCTTC; CDR3aa: CASSRSTGYYGYTF
j_gene: TRBJ2-3; abundance: -; v_gene: TRBV9; d_gene: TRBD2; CDR3nt: TGTGCCAGCAGCGTAATCAGCGGGGGCTCTACAGATACGCAGTATTTT; CDR3aa: CASSVISGGSTDTQYF
j_gene: TRBJ1-1; abundance: -; v_gene: TRBV15; d_gene: -; CDR3nt: TGTGCCACCAGCAGAGATCAATGGGGAGGCGACGCTTCACGCATGAACACTGAAGCTTTCTTT; CDR3aa: CATSRDQWGGDASRMNTEAFF
j_gene: TRBJ1-3; abundance: few; v_gene: TRBV29-1; d_gene: -; CDR3nt: TGCAGCGCCAGCGACGGACCCTCTGGAAACACCATATATTTT; CDR3aa: CSASDGPSGNTIYF
j_gene: TRBJ2-1; abundance: -; v_gene: TRBV6-5; d_gene: TRBD2; CDR3nt: TGTGCCAGCTACGTCGCTGCGGGGGGATCCAGCTCCTACAATGAGCAGTTCTTC; CDR3aa: CASYVAAGGSSSYNEQFF
j_gene: TRBJ1-1; abundance: -; v_gene: TRBV20-1; d_gene: TRBD1; CDR3nt: TGCAGTGCTCTCGGACAGGCCGTCACTGAAGCTTTCTTT; CDR3aa: CSALGQAVTEAFF
j_gene: TRBJ2-1; abundance: many; v_gene: TRBV19; d_gene: -; CDR3nt: TGTGCCAGTAGTATAAAGCCCCTCTTACAGGGCTACAATGAGCAGTTCTTC; CDR3aa: CASSIKPLLQGYNEQFF
j_gene: TRBJ2-2; abundance: -; v_gene: TRBV12-3/TRBV12-4; d_gene: -; CDR3nt: TGTGCCAGCAGCCAGGGGGGGCCGCGGGGCGGGGAGCTGTTTTTT; CDR3aa: CASSQGGPRGGELFF
j_gene: TRBJ2-3; abundance: many; v_gene: TRBV20-1; d_gene: -; CDR3nt: TGCAGTGCTAGAGGACTCCTCGAACCGCAGTATTTT; CDR3aa: CSARGLLEPQYF
j_gene: TRBJ2-5; abundance: once; v_gene: TRBV7-9; d_gene: TRBD2; CDR3nt: TGTGCCAGCCGCCGAGCGGGGGGCGGAGAGACCCAGTACTTC; CDR3aa: CASRRAGGGETQYF
j_gene: TRBJ1-1; abundance: -; v_gene: TRBV7-2; d_gene: -; CDR3nt: TGTGCCAGCAGCGTCGAGGGCATGAGCACTGAAGCTTTCTTT; CDR3aa: CASSVEGMSTEAFF
j_gene: TRBJ1-2; abundance: many; v_gene: TRBV28; d_gene: -; CDR3nt: TGTGCCAGCACCGAATATTCTAACTATGGCTACACCTTC; CDR3aa: CASTEYSNYGYTF
j_gene: TRBJ1-1; abundance: -; v_gene: TRBV12-3/TRBV12-4; d_gene: TRBD1; CDR3nt: TGTGCCAGCAGTTCCGGGACAGGGGGTATGGACACTGAAGCTTTCTTT; CDR3aa: CASSSGTGGMDTEAFF